Listed below are T cell receptor beta chains from one sample, sequenced in a study of tumor and adjacent non-tumor tissue in lung cancer. Each CDR3 protein is one row after TCRdb ran MiXCR on the multiplex PCR reads. The sample includes 60,000 or so distinct CDR3 sequences, about 56% of them seen just once. Sequencing was performed on distant non-tumor lung tissue. These receptors all stem from a man aged 65 to 85 with non-small cell lung cancer. Each CDR3 is given with its conserved first and last residue. The order of the fields is V gene, J gene, D gene, clone size, CDR3 DNA, CDR3 protein. D genes are given only for firm matches. Not every row has a clone size; where given, it reads once, few, many or a size class.

v_gene: TRBV11-2
j_gene: TRBJ1-2
d_gene: .
abundance: medium-sized
CDR3nt: TGTGCCAGCGGGCAGGGGACTAACTATGGCTACACCTTC
CDR3aa: CASGQGTNYGYTF

v_gene: TRBV30
j_gene: TRBJ2-6
d_gene: .
abundance: .
CDR3nt: TGTGCCTGGGCCTGCGGTGCTGGGGCCAACGTCCTGACTTTC
CDR3aa: CAWACGAGANVLTF

v_gene: TRBV6-1
j_gene: TRBJ1-6
d_gene: .
abundance: .
CDR3nt: TGTGCCGGCAGTGCGGGACCTTATAATTCACCCCTCCACTTT
CDR3aa: CAGSAGPYNSPLHF

v_gene: TRBV6-5
j_gene: TRBJ2-1
d_gene: TRBD2
abundance: .
CDR3nt: TGTGCCAGTAGACGACTAGCGGGGGGACGATCGCACAATGAGCAGTTCTTC
CDR3aa: CASRRLAGGRSHNEQFF

v_gene: TRBV28
j_gene: TRBJ1-6
d_gene: TRBD1
abundance: .
CDR3nt: TGTGCCAGCAGTTTCGGAGGACAGGATAATTCACCCTTCCACTTT
CDR3aa: CASSFGGQDNSPFHF

v_gene: TRBV6-1
j_gene: TRBJ2-3
d_gene: .
abundance: few
CDR3nt: TGTGCCAGCATCCGGGACATAGATACGCGGTATTTT
CDR3aa: CASIRDIDTRYF

v_gene: TRBV11-2
j_gene: TRBJ2-5
d_gene: .
abundance: .
CDR3nt: TGTGCCAGCAGCATGAGCCGAATTCAAGAGATCCAGTACTTC
CDR3aa: CASSMSRIQEIQYF

v_gene: TRBV30
j_gene: TRBJ2-7
d_gene: .
abundance: many
CDR3nt: TGTGCCTGGAGCGGAGGGGGCTCCTACGAGCAGTACTTC
CDR3aa: CAWSGGGSYEQYF

v_gene: TRBV29-1
j_gene: TRBJ2-2
d_gene: TRBD1
abundance: .
CDR3nt: TGCAGCGTTGTGACCGGGACAGGGAAGGCCGGGGAGCTGTTTTTT
CDR3aa: CSVVTGTGKAGELFF

v_gene: TRBV12-3/TRBV12-4
j_gene: TRBJ1-2
d_gene: TRBD1
abundance: .
CDR3nt: TGTGCCAGCAGTTTAAATGGAGGGACAGGGGACAGCTATGGTTACACCTTC
CDR3aa: CASSLNGGTGDSYGYTF

v_gene: TRBV11-2
j_gene: TRBJ2-7
d_gene: .
abundance: .
CDR3nt: TGTGTCAGCAGCGCCGGGAGTTGGGAATACGGGCAGTACTTC
CDR3aa: CVSSAGSWEYGQYF

v_gene: TRBV4-2
j_gene: TRBJ2-5
d_gene: .
abundance: .
CDR3nt: TGTGCCGGCAGCCAAGAAACGGGGGGCGCGGAGACCCAGTACTTC
CDR3aa: CAGSQETGGAETQYF

v_gene: TRBV6-5
j_gene: TRBJ2-7
d_gene: .
abundance: many
CDR3nt: TGTGCCAGCAGTTACTCCTGGGACCCCGAGTACGAGCAGTACTTC
CDR3aa: CASSYSWDPEYEQYF

v_gene: TRBV25-1
j_gene: TRBJ2-1
d_gene: TRBD2
abundance: many
CDR3nt: TGTGCCAGCAGTCCCCGGACTAGCGGGAGGCTCGCGAGCTCCTACAATGAGCAGTTCTTC
CDR3aa: CASSPRTSGRLASSYNEQFF

v_gene: TRBV6-1
j_gene: TRBJ1-5
d_gene: .
abundance: many
CDR3nt: TGTGCCAGCAGTGAGGGTGGTACGGCGGGTTTT
CDR3aa: CASSEGGTAGF

v_gene: TRBV12-5
j_gene: TRBJ2-1
d_gene: .
abundance: .
CDR3nt: TGTGCTAGTCTCCCAGGCCTACTATACAATAAGCAGTCCTTC
CDR3aa: CASLPGLLYNKQSF

v_gene: TRBV29-1
j_gene: TRBJ2-7
d_gene: TRBD2
abundance: many
CDR3nt: TGCAGCGCCGTGGGGACTAGCGGGAGGGCAGGGATCTACGAGCAGTACTTC
CDR3aa: CSAVGTSGRAGIYEQYF

v_gene: TRBV4-1
j_gene: TRBJ1-3
d_gene: .
abundance: .
CDR3nt: TGCGCCAGCAGCCAAGAAGTGTCGGGGTGGGGAAACACCATATATTTT
CDR3aa: CASSQEVSGWGNTIYF

v_gene: TRBV11-2
j_gene: TRBJ2-4
d_gene: TRBD2
abundance: .
CDR3nt: TGTGCCAGTAGCACGGGACTAGCGTTGCAGTTC
CDR3aa: CASSTGLALQF

v_gene: TRBV20-1
j_gene: TRBJ1-1
d_gene: .
abundance: .
CDR3nt: TGCAGTGCTAGTGAGGGGGGGCTCGGGAAGGCTGAAGCTTTCTTT
CDR3aa: CSASEGGLGKAEAFF

v_gene: TRBV19
j_gene: TRBJ1-5
d_gene: .
abundance: .
CDR3nt: TGTGCCAGTAGTATAGGTGGCCCGAGGCCCCAGCATTTT
CDR3aa: CASSIGGPRPQHF

v_gene: TRBV29-1
j_gene: TRBJ2-4
d_gene: .
abundance: .
CDR3nt: TGCAGCGTTGGTGTCGGCACTACCAAAAACATTCAGTACTTC
CDR3aa: CSVGVGTTKNIQYF

v_gene: TRBV10-2
j_gene: TRBJ2-7
d_gene: TRBD1
abundance: many
CDR3nt: TGCGCCAGCAGTGCCCAAGACAGGGCGCGGGACGAGCAGTACTTC
CDR3aa: CASSAQDRARDEQYF

v_gene: TRBV10-1
j_gene: TRBJ1-2
d_gene: .
abundance: many
CDR3nt: TGCGCCAGCAGTGAGTCTCCTCGATTCCCTCCATATGGCTACACCTTC
CDR3aa: CASSESPRFPPYGYTF

v_gene: TRBV5-8
j_gene: TRBJ1-1
d_gene: .
abundance: many
CDR3nt: TGTGCCAGCAGCTTTGGGGAACTGAACACTGAAGCTTTCTTT
CDR3aa: CASSFGELNTEAFF

v_gene: TRBV12-3/TRBV12-4
j_gene: TRBJ2-1
d_gene: .
abundance: many
CDR3nt: TGTGCCAGCAGTCCAGGAAATGAGCAGTTCTTC
CDR3aa: CASSPGNEQFF

v_gene: TRBV12-3/TRBV12-4
j_gene: TRBJ2-1
d_gene: TRBD2
abundance: .
CDR3nt: TGTGCCAGCAGGGGAGCGGGGGAGTTTGGCTACAATGGACAGTTCTTC
CDR3aa: CASRGAGEFGYNGQFF

v_gene: TRBV29-1
j_gene: TRBJ2-7
d_gene: .
abundance: many
CDR3nt: TGCAGCGTTGCCGGGACACAACGCTCCTACGAGCAGTACTTC
CDR3aa: CSVAGTQRSYEQYF

v_gene: TRBV28
j_gene: TRBJ2-7
d_gene: .
abundance: many
CDR3nt: TGTGCCAGCAGTCTAGGGGACGGCTCCTACGAGCAGTACTTC
CDR3aa: CASSLGDGSYEQYF

v_gene: TRBV4-1
j_gene: TRBJ2-1
d_gene: TRBD1
abundance: many
CDR3nt: TGCGCCAGCAGCCATCCGGACAGGCCTGGACCAGGGTTCTTC
CDR3aa: CASSHPDRPGPGFF

v_gene: TRBV10-1
j_gene: TRBJ2-3
d_gene: TRBD1
abundance: .
CDR3nt: TGCGCCACCAGTGATTTCGGGACAGAGGCAGATTCGCAGTATTTT
CDR3aa: CATSDFGTEADSQYF

v_gene: TRBV4-1
j_gene: TRBJ2-1
d_gene: .
abundance: many
CDR3nt: TGCGCCAGCAGCCAAGATGTACCACTCCGGGGTACCTACAATGAGCAGTTCTTC
CDR3aa: CASSQDVPLRGTYNEQFF

v_gene: TRBV6-5
j_gene: TRBJ2-1
d_gene: TRBD1
abundance: .
CDR3nt: TGCACCAGCAGCAGACCGGGACAGTTTGACAATGAGCAGTTCTTC
CDR3aa: CTSSRPGQFDNEQFF

v_gene: TRBV6-6
j_gene: TRBJ1-2
d_gene: .
abundance: many
CDR3nt: TGTGCCAGCAGAACCACAGCGGGGACTGACTATGGCTACACCTTC
CDR3aa: CASRTTAGTDYGYTF

v_gene: TRBV12-5
j_gene: TRBJ2-2
d_gene: .
abundance: .
CDR3nt: TGTGCTAGTGCCCGGATAGATCTGAACACCGGGGAGCTGTTTTTT
CDR3aa: CASARIDLNTGELFF

v_gene: TRBV7-3
j_gene: TRBJ2-1
d_gene: .
abundance: few
CDR3nt: TGTGCCAGCAGCTTAAACAGGGCGGCTGGGCAGTTCTTC
CDR3aa: CASSLNRAAGQFF

v_gene: TRBV29-1
j_gene: TRBJ2-2
d_gene: .
abundance: .
CDR3nt: TGCAGCGCCGTGACTAGTGGGACCGCCGGGGAGCTGTTTTTT
CDR3aa: CSAVTSGTAGELFF

v_gene: TRBV12-3/TRBV12-4
j_gene: TRBJ2-1
d_gene: .
abundance: .
CDR3nt: TGTACCAGCAGTTTATCGGGAGTTCGAGATGAGCAGTTCTTC
CDR3aa: CTSSLSGVRDEQFF

v_gene: TRBV28
j_gene: TRBJ2-3
d_gene: .
abundance: .
CDR3nt: TGCGCCAGCAGACCCGGGGACAATCAGCCCCAGTATTTT
CDR3aa: CASRPGDNQPQYF

v_gene: TRBV7-2
j_gene: TRBJ2-3
d_gene: TRBD2
abundance: .
CDR3nt: TGTGCCAGCAGCTTAGCGGCAGCGGGAGTGTCAGATACGCAGTATTTT
CDR3aa: CASSLAAAGVSDTQYF